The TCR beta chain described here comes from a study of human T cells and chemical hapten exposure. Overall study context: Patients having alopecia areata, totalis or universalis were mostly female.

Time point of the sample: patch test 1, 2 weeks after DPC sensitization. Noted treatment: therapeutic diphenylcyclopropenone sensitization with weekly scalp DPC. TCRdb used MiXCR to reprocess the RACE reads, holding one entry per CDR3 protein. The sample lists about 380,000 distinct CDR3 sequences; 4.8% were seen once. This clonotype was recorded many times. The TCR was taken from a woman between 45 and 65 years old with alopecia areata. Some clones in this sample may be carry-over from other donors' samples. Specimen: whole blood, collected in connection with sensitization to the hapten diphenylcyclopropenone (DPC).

CDR3 sequence (DNA): TGTGCCAGCAGCTTACGGAGACGCCTGAGCTCCTACAATGAGCAGTTCTTC. This encodes CASSLRRRLSSYNEQFF. The genes are TRBV7-2 and TRBJ2-1, with unresolved D. Deletions cut 2 bases from V and 0 bases from J, with 14 bases between. This CDR3 region has 17 residues. Germline loops: CDR1 SGHTA, CDR2 FQGNSA.